The T cell receptor beta chain under discussion was sequenced for a study of technical replicates of blood from a few donors. TCRdb keeps only in-frame clones here, not all; method: immunoSEQ multiplex PCR. The sample has some 70,000 clones, 95% to 98% seen once; the top ten hold about 0.26%. The clonotype comes from a human donor in good health. Source material: T cells isolated from PBMCs.

CDR3 DNA sequence: TGCGCCAGCAGCCACCCTAGGGGGATTAGGTCAGATACGCAGTATTTT. Translating gives CASSHPRGIRSDTQYF. The V and J genes are TRBV4-1 and TRBJ2-3; D might be TRBD1 (6 bases). This CDR3 has 16 residues. From germline, CDR1 is MGHRA and CDR2 YSYEKL. The V end lost 3 bases, the J end lost 4 bases, and 17 bases lay between the germline ends.